Listed below are T cell receptor beta chains from one sample, sequenced in a study of early T cells in non-severe SARS-CoV-2 infection. TCRdb analysed the 5' RACE reads with MiXCR anew, one entry per CDR3 protein. The sample lists 63,000 or so distinct CDR3 sequences; about 10% were seen once. The sample was whole blood. The source of these receptors is an adult who was a healthcare worker with PCR-confirmed SARS-CoV-2 infection or an uninfected control (not recorded which). Each CDR3 is given with its conserved first and last residue. The D gene is left open where the match is weak. For some rows the clone size is stated as once, few or many, or as a class when expanded; others skip it.

CDR3 DNA: TGTGCCAGCAGACCCCTTTACTTGAACACTGAAGTTTTCTTT; CDR3 protein: CASRPLYLNTEVFF; J gene: TRBJ1-1; clone size: few; D gene: NA; V gene: TRBV6-2/TRBV6-3
CDR3 DNA: TGTGCCAGTAGTATCACACAGGGCTACGAGCAGTACTTC; CDR3 protein: CASSITQGYEQYF; J gene: TRBJ2-7; clone size: many; D gene: NA; V gene: TRBV19
CDR3 DNA: TGCAGTCACTCTAGCGGGGTTTACAATGAGCAGTTCTTC; CDR3 protein: CSHSSGVYNEQFF; J gene: TRBJ2-1; clone size: many; D gene: TRBD2; V gene: TRBV20-1
CDR3 DNA: TGTGCCTGGTCCCATGGGACTGAAGCTTTCTTT; CDR3 protein: CAWSHGTEAFF; J gene: TRBJ1-1; clone size: many; D gene: NA; V gene: TRBV30
CDR3 DNA: TGCAGCGTACCAGGGGGCTCGGTAGATACGCAGTATTTT; CDR3 protein: CSVPGGSVDTQYF; J gene: TRBJ2-3; clone size: many; D gene: TRBD1; V gene: TRBV29-1
CDR3 DNA: TGCAGTGCTGGTGGACAGGGACTTCTCGATACGCAGTATTTT; CDR3 protein: CSAGGQGLLDTQYF; J gene: TRBJ2-3; clone size: NA; D gene: TRBD1; V gene: TRBV20-1
CDR3 DNA: TGCAGCGTTGGGTTAAGGGTGGGGCACGAGCAGTACTTC; CDR3 protein: CSVGLRVGHEQYF; J gene: TRBJ2-7; clone size: few; D gene: NA; V gene: TRBV29-1
CDR3 DNA: TGCAGTGCTAGGTACAGGGCCGCGGACACTGAAGCTTTCTTT; CDR3 protein: CSARYRAADTEAFF; J gene: TRBJ1-1; clone size: NA; D gene: NA; V gene: TRBV20-1
CDR3 DNA: TGTGCCAGCAGTGAGGCTTATGGGGCCGGCTATGGCTACACCTTC; CDR3 protein: CASSEAYGAGYGYTF; J gene: TRBJ1-2; clone size: NA; D gene: NA; V gene: TRBV6-4
CDR3 DNA: TGTGCCAGCAGTTTATTAGCGGCGGGACCCGGGGGAGGCACAGATACGCAGTATTTT; CDR3 protein: CASSLLAAGPGGGTDTQYF; J gene: TRBJ2-3; clone size: NA; D gene: NA; V gene: TRBV28
CDR3 DNA: TGTGCCAGCAGCTTGAGTGGCGGGGGGCTGGATACGCAGTATTTT; CDR3 protein: CASSLSGGGLDTQYF; J gene: TRBJ2-3; clone size: many; D gene: TRBD2; V gene: TRBV5-4
CDR3 DNA: TGTGCCAGCAGCAAAGAAATGGGGGAAGATACGCAGTATTTT; CDR3 protein: CASSKEMGEDTQYF; J gene: TRBJ2-3; clone size: NA; D gene: NA; V gene: TRBV21-1
CDR3 DNA: TGCGCCAGCAGCCAAGCGACTAGCGGGAGAAACACCGGGGAGCTGTTTTTT; CDR3 protein: CASSQATSGRNTGELFF; J gene: TRBJ2-2; clone size: few; D gene: TRBD2; V gene: TRBV4-1
CDR3 DNA: TGCAGTGCTAGTACGCCCGGGGAGCTGTTTTTT; CDR3 protein: CSASTPGELFF; J gene: TRBJ2-2; clone size: many; D gene: NA; V gene: TRBV20-1
CDR3 DNA: TGTGCCAGCAGCCCACCCCCCTACAGGGGGCGGGATACGCAGTATTTT; CDR3 protein: CASSPPPYRGRDTQYF; J gene: TRBJ2-3; clone size: many; D gene: TRBD1; V gene: TRBV7-8
CDR3 DNA: TGTGCCAGCTCACACCGGACGGGGGAAGAGACCCAGTACTTC; CDR3 protein: CASSHRTGEETQYF; J gene: TRBJ2-5; clone size: many; D gene: NA; V gene: TRBV18
CDR3 DNA: TGCAGTGCCGACGGGAATGAGCAGTTCTTC; CDR3 protein: CSADGNEQFF; J gene: TRBJ2-1; clone size: few; D gene: NA; V gene: TRBV20-1
CDR3 DNA: TGTGCCAGCAGCCCCAAGGACAGGGGGCAGAACGAGCAGTACTTC; CDR3 protein: CASSPKDRGQNEQYF; J gene: TRBJ2-7; clone size: NA; D gene: TRBD1; V gene: TRBV7-9
CDR3 DNA: TGTGCCAGCAGTCAGACAGGGGGCAAGAGGGATCAGCCCCAGCATTTT; CDR3 protein: CASSQTGGKRDQPQHF; J gene: TRBJ1-5; clone size: few; D gene: TRBD1; V gene: TRBV12-3/TRBV12-4
CDR3 DNA: TGCAGCGTGAGATTGGGGGCCAAAAACATTCAGTACTTC; CDR3 protein: CSVRLGAKNIQYF; J gene: TRBJ2-4; clone size: many; D gene: NA; V gene: TRBV29-1
CDR3 DNA: TGTGCCAGCAGCTTAGTTAGCGGGAGTATCGCAGATACGCAGTATTTT; CDR3 protein: CASSLVSGSIADTQYF; J gene: TRBJ2-3; clone size: NA; D gene: TRBD2; V gene: TRBV7-2
CDR3 DNA: TGCAGTGCTAGAGTTCGCGGGAGCTCCTACAATGAGCAGTTCTTC; CDR3 protein: CSARVRGSSYNEQFF; J gene: TRBJ2-1; clone size: few; D gene: TRBD2; V gene: TRBV20-1
CDR3 DNA: TGTGCCAGCAGACCCTGGGGCCACACAGATACGCAGTATTTT; CDR3 protein: CASRPWGHTDTQYF; J gene: TRBJ2-3; clone size: many; D gene: NA; V gene: TRBV12-3/TRBV12-4
CDR3 DNA: TGTGCCAGCAGCCAAACTCAGGGAGTCCAAGAGACCCAGTACTTC; CDR3 protein: CASSQTQGVQETQYF; J gene: TRBJ2-5; clone size: many; D gene: NA; V gene: TRBV3-1
CDR3 DNA: TGCAGTGCCCGCATAACAGGGGCTCCTGAAAAACTGTTTTTT; CDR3 protein: CSARITGAPEKLFF; J gene: TRBJ1-4; clone size: NA; D gene: TRBD1; V gene: TRBV20-1
CDR3 DNA: TGCGCCAGCAGCCAAGAGTCCAGCGGGGGCACAGATACGCAGTATTTT; CDR3 protein: CASSQESSGGTDTQYF; J gene: TRBJ2-3; clone size: NA; D gene: TRBD2; V gene: TRBV4-1
CDR3 DNA: TGTGCCAGTAGCACCTACTGGACAGTGAATGCCGGGAATCAGCCCCAGCATTTT; CDR3 protein: CASSTYWTVNAGNQPQHF; J gene: TRBJ1-5; clone size: NA; D gene: NA; V gene: TRBV19
CDR3 DNA: TGTGCCTGGAGTCTCGGTCGGGCAGGAAACTATGGCTACACCTTC; CDR3 protein: CAWSLGRAGNYGYTF; J gene: TRBJ1-2; clone size: few; D gene: NA; V gene: TRBV30
CDR3 DNA: TGTGCCAGCAGTGATAGGTCGGACAGTAGCACAGATACGCAGTATTTT; CDR3 protein: CASSDRSDSSTDTQYF; J gene: TRBJ2-3; clone size: many; D gene: NA; V gene: TRBV25-1
CDR3 DNA: TGTGCCAGCAGTGAAAGGGAAGGACAGCCCCAGCATTTT; CDR3 protein: CASSEREGQPQHF; J gene: TRBJ1-5; clone size: NA; D gene: NA; V gene: TRBV25-1
CDR3 DNA: TGTGCCAGCGGTCAGGGGCAGGGCTATGGCTACACCTTC; CDR3 protein: CASGQGQGYGYTF; J gene: TRBJ1-2; clone size: many; D gene: NA; V gene: TRBV7-3
CDR3 DNA: TGCAGTGCTACTCCCGTGAGGCGGGCTAGCACAGATACGCAGTATTTT; CDR3 protein: CSATPVRRASTDTQYF; J gene: TRBJ2-3; clone size: few; D gene: NA; V gene: TRBV20-1
CDR3 DNA: TGTGCCAGCATGGAGGACAATAGCAATCAGCCCCAGCATTTT; CDR3 protein: CASMEDNSNQPQHF; J gene: TRBJ1-5; clone size: NA; D gene: NA; V gene: TRBV6-2/TRBV6-3
CDR3 DNA: TGCAGCGTTGAATTGTACACTGAAGCTTTCTTT; CDR3 protein: CSVELYTEAFF; J gene: TRBJ1-1; clone size: many; D gene: NA; V gene: TRBV29-1
CDR3 DNA: TGTGCCAGCAGCCCCGGACAGACGGACAATGAGCAGTTCTTC; CDR3 protein: CASSPGQTDNEQFF; J gene: TRBJ2-1; clone size: NA; D gene: NA; V gene: TRBV9
CDR3 DNA: TGTGCCAGCAGCCCGGGACAGTGGGCCGAGCAGTACTTC; CDR3 protein: CASSPGQWAEQYF; J gene: TRBJ2-7; clone size: few; D gene: TRBD1; V gene: TRBV11-3
CDR3 DNA: TGTGCCAGCAGCGTAGGCGCCCCCGGGGAGCTGTTTTTT; CDR3 protein: CASSVGAPGELFF; J gene: TRBJ2-2; clone size: NA; D gene: NA; V gene: TRBV9
CDR3 DNA: TGCGCCAGCACCCAGGGAGGGTCAGAGACCCAGTACTTC; CDR3 protein: CASTQGGSETQYF; J gene: TRBJ2-5; clone size: few; D gene: TRBD2; V gene: TRBV5-1
CDR3 DNA: TGCAGCGTCGCAGGAGGCTACACCTTC; CDR3 protein: CSVAGGYTF; J gene: TRBJ1-2; clone size: NA; D gene: NA; V gene: TRBV29-1
CDR3 DNA: TGTGCCAGCAGCTTAGACTCGTTAATTCCAGGGATCAGCACAGATACGCAGTATTTT; CDR3 protein: CASSLDSLIPGISTDTQYF; J gene: TRBJ2-3; clone size: NA; D gene: NA; V gene: TRBV7-2